The rows below give T cell receptor beta chains drawn from one sample of a study of blood T cell repertoires in COVID-19. Using immunoSEQ multiplex PCR, the repertoire was profiled, and TCRdb retains in-frame clones only, with some absent. This repertoire shows 200,000 to 250,000 clones, 86% found once; its top ten account for around 6.5%. Sequenced input: peripheral blood. These receptors were obtained from a man older than 75 with acute or convalescent COVID-19. The CDR3 runs from the conserved cysteine through the conserved F or W. A D gene is named only where the DNA matches it firmly.

D	V	J	CDR3
-	TRBV5-1	TRBJ1-1	CASSLEVQGSQAFF
-	TRBV27	TRBJ2-7	CASSLGDPSVSYEQYF
-	TRBV7-9	TRBJ2-5	CASSTWDGGQVQETQYF
TRBD1	TRBV7-8	TRBJ2-1	CASSRDRGLSEQFF
TRBD1	TRBV4-3	TRBJ1-6	CASSQDHRGSSPLHF
-	TRBV3-1/TRBV3-2	TRBJ2-2	CASSFLGGGGTGELFF
TRBD1	TRBV5-4	TRBJ1-2	CASSLTGGNYGYTF
TRBD1	TRBV6-5	TRBJ1-6	CASSYGQGGSPLHF
-	TRBV29-1	TRBJ2-2	CSVEGGAANTGELFF
-	TRBV29-1	TRBJ1-1	CSVYRFTNTEAFF